This T cell receptor (beta chain) was sequenced during a study of cytotoxic CD8 clonotypes in ibrutinib-treated CLL. Across the whole study: Among responders, approximately 24 were partial and 2 complete; after median about 70 months, about 15 stayed remitted and approximately 12 progressed. Samples had a mean of roughly 250,000 productive templates and some 94,000 productive rearrangements.

Concerning this clone: Its antigen is unidentified.

With 4 bases removed from V and 2 bases from J, the gap between germline ends came to 8 bases. Germline V lookup: CDR1 SNHLY, CDR2 FYNNEI. The CDR3 has 14 amino acids. Clones were read by immunoSEQ multiplex PCR, and TCRdb kept only the in-frame ones, dropping some. Of about 5,500 clones in the sample, roughly 70% were seen once. Study-wide findings and caveats: Baseline clonality, above age-matched healthy donor levels, tracked circulating CD8+ T-cell counts. Shared public clonotypes were rare, and on treatment they either got smaller or stayed the same.

Sequencing used PBMCs, obtained before ibrutinib treatment. The chain recombines TRBV2 with TRBJ2-2; D might be TRBD1 (5 bases). The clonotype was recovered from a human donor with chronic lymphocytic leukemia. CDR3 protein: CASSGQGNTGELFF. CDR3 nucleotides: TGTGCCAGCAGTGGTCAGGGAAACACCGGGGAGCTGTTTTTT. The variable domain in full, with the rest retrieved from reference TRBV2 and TRBJ2-2, is EPEVTQTPSHQVTQMGQEVILRCVPISNHLYFYWYRQILGQKVEFLVSFYNNEISEKSEIFDDQFSVERPDGSNFTLKIRSTKLEDSAMYFCASSGQGNTGELFFGEGSRLTVL.